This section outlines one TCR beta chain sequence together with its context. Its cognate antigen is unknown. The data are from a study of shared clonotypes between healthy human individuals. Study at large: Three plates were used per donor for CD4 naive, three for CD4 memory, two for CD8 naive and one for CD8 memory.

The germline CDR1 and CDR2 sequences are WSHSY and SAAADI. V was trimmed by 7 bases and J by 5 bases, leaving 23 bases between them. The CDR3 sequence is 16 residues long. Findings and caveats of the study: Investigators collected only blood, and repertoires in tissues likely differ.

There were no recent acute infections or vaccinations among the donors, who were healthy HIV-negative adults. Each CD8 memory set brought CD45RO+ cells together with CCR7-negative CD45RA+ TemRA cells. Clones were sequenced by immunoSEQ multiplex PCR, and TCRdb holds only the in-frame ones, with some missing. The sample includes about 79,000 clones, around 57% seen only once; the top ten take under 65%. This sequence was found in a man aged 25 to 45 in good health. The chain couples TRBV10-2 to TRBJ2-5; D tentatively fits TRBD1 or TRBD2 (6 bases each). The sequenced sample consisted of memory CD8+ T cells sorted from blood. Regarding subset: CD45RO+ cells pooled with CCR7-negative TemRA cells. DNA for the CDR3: TGCGCCAGCAACCGAGTAAATACAGGGAGGTCGGAGACCCAGTACTTC. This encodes CASNRVNTGRSETQYF.